A selection of T cell receptor beta chains follows, all from one sample in a study of CD8 T cells in ankylosing spondylitis. TCRdb ran MiXCR on the 5' RACE reads and lists one entry per CDR3 protein. The top ten hold 1.1% of the sample, which has approximately 340,000 distinct CDR3 sequences, under 15% seen once. The sequenced sample consisted of blood, either unsorted or a sorted T cell fraction (not recorded which). These receptors originate from a male donor with ankylosing spondylitis or in good health (not recorded which). Both conserved end residues are part of each CDR3. The D gene is left open where the match is weak. Rows give clone size only sometimes, using once, few, many, or a class for an expanded clone.

v_gene	abundance	d_gene	j_gene	CDR3nt	CDR3aa
TRBV11-3	NA	TRBD1	TRBJ2-3	TGTGCCAGCAGCCCTAGGACAGGGGCAGATACGCAGTATTTT	CASSPRTGADTQYF
TRBV7-9	NA	TRBD1	TRBJ2-3	TGTGCCAGCAGCTCCCCAGGGGGCGGGAAGACGCAGTATTTT	CASSSPGGGKTQYF
TRBV5-1	NA	NA	TRBJ1-2	TGCGCCAGCAGCTTGGAGCCGGGCCCCCTGAGGGGCTACACCTTC	CASSLEPGPLRGYTF
TRBV12-3/TRBV12-4	few	NA	TRBJ2-7	TGTGCCAGCAGTTTGGGGGGATACAGGTCCTACGAGCAGTACTTC	CASSLGGYRSYEQYF
TRBV12-3/TRBV12-4	NA	TRBD2	TRBJ2-2	TGTGCCAGCATCTCCAGCGGGGGATACACCGGGGAGCTGTTTTTT	CASISSGGYTGELFF
TRBV6-1	few	TRBD2	TRBJ2-1	TGTGCCAGCAGTCCCGGACTAGCGGGGTACCCCTACAATGAGCAGTTCTTC	CASSPGLAGYPYNEQFF
TRBV3-1	NA	NA	TRBJ1-4	TGTGCCAGCAGCCATACAGGGTCCTATGAAAAACTGTTTTTT	CASSHTGSYEKLFF
TRBV12-3/TRBV12-4	NA	NA	TRBJ2-4	TGTGCCAGCAGTTCCGATCCCGGAGCCAAAAACATTCAGTACTTC	CASSSDPGAKNIQYF
TRBV24-1	few	TRBD1	TRBJ2-2	TGTGCCACCAGTGATTTGCCCGCAGGGGGCGGGAACACCGGGGAGCTGTTTTTT	CATSDLPAGGGNTGELFF
TRBV11-3	NA	NA	TRBJ2-2	TGTGCCAGCAGCTCAGGACAGACAAACACCGGGGAGCTGTTTTTT	CASSSGQTNTGELFF
TRBV12-3/TRBV12-4	few	NA	TRBJ1-2	TGTGCCAGCAGTTTTGGGGCGGCGGGCTACACCTTC	CASSFGAAGYTF
TRBV10-3	NA	TRBD2	TRBJ2-1	TGTGCCATCAGGGGGGGGACTAGCGGAGACAATGAGCAGTTCTTC	CAIRGGTSGDNEQFF
TRBV12-3/TRBV12-4	NA	NA	TRBJ1-6	TGTGCCAGCAGTTTCGAGACCTATTACACACCCCTCCACTTT	CASSFETYYTPLHF
TRBV27	few	TRBD1	TRBJ2-7	TGTGCCAGCAGTTCCCCCGCCCGGGGACAGGGGACCTACGAGCAGTACTTC	CASSSPARGQGTYEQYF
TRBV24-1	few	NA	TRBJ2-1	TGTGCCACCAGTGATTACAATGAGCAGTTCTTC	CATSDYNEQFF
TRBV10-3	many	NA	TRBJ2-3	TGTGCCATCAGTGGGGACGGCACAGATACGCAGTATTTT	CAISGDGTDTQYF
TRBV7-9	NA	NA	TRBJ2-7	TGTGCCAGCAGCTTAGAACAGGGAGCCTCCTACGAGCAGTACTTC	CASSLEQGASYEQYF
TRBV3-1	few	TRBD1	TRBJ1-1	TGTGCCAGCAGCCAAGGACAGGGTACCACTGAAGCTTTCTTT	CASSQGQGTTEAFF
TRBV20-1	few	TRBD1	TRBJ1-4	TGCAGTGCCAGGGGGGGGGAAAAACTGTTTTTT	CSARGGEKLFF
TRBV7-9	NA	TRBD2	TRBJ2-2	TGTGCCAGCAGCTTAGTCAGCGGGAGGGGCACCGGGGAGCTGTTTTTT	CASSLVSGRGTGELFF
TRBV12-3/TRBV12-4	NA	NA	TRBJ1-2	TGTGCCAGCAACCTCGACTCGAACTATGGCTACACCTTC	CASNLDSNYGYTF
TRBV5-5	NA	NA	TRBJ1-1	TGTGCCAGCACCTTAGTAGGCACTGAAGCTTTCTTT	CASTLVGTEAFF
TRBV7-9	few	NA	TRBJ2-2	TGTGCCAGCAGCTGGATGGGGCTGGGGACCGGGGAGCTGTTTTTT	CASSWMGLGTGELFF
TRBV5-1	NA	NA	TRBJ2-3	TGCGCCAGCAGCTTGCTGGGAGAGAGCACAGATACGCAGTATTTT	CASSLLGESTDTQYF
TRBV20-1	NA	NA	TRBJ2-5	TGCAGTGCTACAGATGGAAGACAGGTGGGGGAGACCCAGTACTTC	CSATDGRQVGETQYF
TRBV4-2	few	TRBD1	TRBJ1-2	TGTGCCAGCAGCCCCTCAGGGGGACACAATAACTATGGCTACACCTTC	CASSPSGGHNNYGYTF
TRBV12-3/TRBV12-4	NA	NA	TRBJ2-5	TGTGCCAGCAGTTTAAAGGGACTTCCCCACCAGGGAGAGACCCAGTACTTC	CASSLKGLPHQGETQYF
TRBV5-6	NA	TRBD1	TRBJ1-1	TGTGCCAGCAGCGAAACGAAGGGGGCAGAAGCTTTCTTT	CASSETKGAEAFF
TRBV11-2	NA	TRBD2	TRBJ2-3	TGTGCCAGCAGCCCTAGGACTAGCGGGAACGCCGATTCTAGCACAGATACGCAGTATTTT	CASSPRTSGNADSSTDTQYF
TRBV6-1	few	NA	TRBJ2-7	TGTGCCAGCTCAACCACTACAGGGCCCTACGAGCAGTACTTC	CASSTTTGPYEQYF
TRBV5-6	NA	NA	TRBJ1-1	TGTGCCAGCAGCTTGGAAAGGTTGAACACTGAAGCTTTCTTT	CASSLERLNTEAFF
TRBV6-5	NA	NA	TRBJ2-1	TGTGCCAGCAGTTCCCCTGTGGGGGGGCTAGAGCAGTTCTTC	CASSSPVGGLEQFF
TRBV12-3/TRBV12-4	NA	NA	TRBJ1-4	TGTGCCAGCAGTGCGGGACCCTCGGGAGGAAAACTGTTTTTT	CASSAGPSGGKLFF
TRBV6-1	few	NA	TRBJ2-3	TGTGCCAGCAAATACAGGGATACCACAGATACGCAGTATTTT	CASKYRDTTDTQYF
TRBV6-1	once	TRBD1	TRBJ2-2	TGTGCCAGCAGTGTGCAGGGGGCAGGCGGGGAGCTGTTTTTT	CASSVQGAGGELFF
TRBV10-3	NA	NA	TRBJ1-1	TGTGCCATCAGTGCCCCCACCCTTAAAGATGAAGCTTTCTTT	CAISAPTLKDEAFF
TRBV27	few	NA	TRBJ1-1	TGTGCCAGCTACGAGACAGGAAGGTATACTGAAGCTTTCTTT	CASYETGRYTEAFF
TRBV20-1	few	TRBD1	TRBJ1-2	TGCAGTGCTAGCTCTGGGACAGGGCCCACCTATGGCTACACCTTC	CSASSGTGPTYGYTF
TRBV10-1	few	NA	TRBJ2-3	TGCGCCAGCAGTGAGTCGATCCGGGCCACGCAGTATTTT	CASSESIRATQYF
TRBV11-2	NA	NA	TRBJ2-5	TGTGCCAGCAGCTTAGACTGGGGAGGCGAGACCCAGTACTTC	CASSLDWGGETQYF
TRBV20-1	few	NA	TRBJ1-4	TGCAGTGCTGGTCAGACAGCAACTAATGAAAAACTGTTTTTT	CSAGQTATNEKLFF
TRBV5-1	NA	NA	TRBJ2-7	TGCGCCAGCAGCCCAAATTCGAACTCCTACGAGCAGTACTTC	CASSPNSNSYEQYF
TRBV7-8	once	NA	TRBJ1-2	TGTGCCAGCAGCTTAGAGGGGACGACCCATGGCTACACCTTC	CASSLEGTTHGYTF
TRBV20-1	NA	NA	TRBJ2-7	TGCAGTGCTAGTAGGGGGTACTCCTACGAGCAGTACTTC	CSASRGYSYEQYF
TRBV2	many	TRBD1	TRBJ1-6	TGTGCCTCCCTCCCGGAACAGGGGACCTCACCCCTCCACTTT	CASLPEQGTSPLHF
TRBV7-9	few	TRBD1	TRBJ2-7	TGTGCCAGCAGCCGCGGGACAGGGAGCGAGCAGTACTTC	CASSRGTGSEQYF
TRBV5-1	many	TRBD2	TRBJ2-1	TGCGCCAGCAGCTTGGAGAGGGAGGGGCAGTTCTTC	CASSLEREGQFF
TRBV10-3	many	NA	TRBJ2-5	TGTGCCATCAGTGAGTCTCGGGGGAGTGAGACCCAGTACTTC	CAISESRGSETQYF
TRBV27	few	TRBD1	TRBJ1-1	TGTGCCAGCAGTTTCTTGTCAGGGGGCACTGAAGCTTTCTTT	CASSFLSGGTEAFF
TRBV5-4	few	TRBD2	TRBJ2-3	TGTGCCAGCAGCTTGGGCGGGGGGGGCCCCACAGATACGCAGTATTTT	CASSLGGGGPTDTQYF